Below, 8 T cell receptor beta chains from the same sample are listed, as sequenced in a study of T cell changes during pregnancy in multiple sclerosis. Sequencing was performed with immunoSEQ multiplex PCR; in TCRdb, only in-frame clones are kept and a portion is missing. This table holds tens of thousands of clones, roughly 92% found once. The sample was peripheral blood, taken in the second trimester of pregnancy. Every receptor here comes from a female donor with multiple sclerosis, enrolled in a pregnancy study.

The CDR3 loop is CASSLGGGVWNEQYF. As DNA, the CDR3 is TGTGCCAGCAGCTTGGGAGGAGGGGTATGGAACGAGCAGTACTTC. The J gene is TRBJ2-7, the V gene TRBV5-4, with D possibly TRBD2 on 6 matching bases. The CDR3 runs 15 residues. V lost 0 bases to trimming and J lost 5 bases, with 15 bases between them. The germline V gene has CDR1 SGHNT and CDR2 YYREEE (reference sequence).

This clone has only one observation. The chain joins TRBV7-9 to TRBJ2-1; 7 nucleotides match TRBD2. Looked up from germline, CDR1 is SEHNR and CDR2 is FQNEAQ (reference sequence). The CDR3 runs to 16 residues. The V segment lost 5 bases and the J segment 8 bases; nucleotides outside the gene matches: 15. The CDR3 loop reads CASSAPGGTGADEQFF. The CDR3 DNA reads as TGTGCCAGCAGCGCCCCGGGGGGAACCGGAGCTGATGAGCAGTTCTTC.

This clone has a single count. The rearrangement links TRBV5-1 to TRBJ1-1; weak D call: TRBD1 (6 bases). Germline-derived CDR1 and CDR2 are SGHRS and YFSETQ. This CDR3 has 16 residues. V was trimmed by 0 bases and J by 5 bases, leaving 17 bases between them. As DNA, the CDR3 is TGCGCCAGCAGCTTGGCCGTATCGCCTAGGGGGACTGAAGCTTTCTTT. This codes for CASSLAVSPRGTEAFF. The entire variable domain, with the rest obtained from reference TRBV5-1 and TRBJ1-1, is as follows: KAGVTQTPRYLIKTRGQQVTLSCSPISGHRSVSWYQQTPGQGLQFLFEYFSETQRNKGNFPGRFSGRQFSNSRSEMNVSTLELGDSALYLCASSLAVSPRGTEAFFGQGTRLTVV.

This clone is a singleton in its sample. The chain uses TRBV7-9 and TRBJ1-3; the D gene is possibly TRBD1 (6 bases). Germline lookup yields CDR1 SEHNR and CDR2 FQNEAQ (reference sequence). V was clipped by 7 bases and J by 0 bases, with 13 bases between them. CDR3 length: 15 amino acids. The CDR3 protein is CASTRNRASGNTIYF. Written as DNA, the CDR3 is TGTGCCAGCACAAGAAACAGGGCCTCTGGAAACACCATATATTTT.

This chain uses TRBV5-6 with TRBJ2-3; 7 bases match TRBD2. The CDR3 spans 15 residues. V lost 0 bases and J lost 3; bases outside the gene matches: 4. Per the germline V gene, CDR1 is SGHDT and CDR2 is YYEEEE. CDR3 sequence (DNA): TGTGCCAGCAGCTTGGTGGGCGGGAGTACAGATACGCAGTATTTT. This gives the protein CASSLVGGSTDTQYF.

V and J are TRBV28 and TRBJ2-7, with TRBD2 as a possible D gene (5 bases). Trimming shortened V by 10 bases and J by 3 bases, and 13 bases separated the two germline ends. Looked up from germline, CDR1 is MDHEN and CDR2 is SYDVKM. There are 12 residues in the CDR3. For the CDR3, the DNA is TGTGCCACCCTCGGGGAAAACTACGAGCAGTACTTC. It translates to CATLGENYEQYF.

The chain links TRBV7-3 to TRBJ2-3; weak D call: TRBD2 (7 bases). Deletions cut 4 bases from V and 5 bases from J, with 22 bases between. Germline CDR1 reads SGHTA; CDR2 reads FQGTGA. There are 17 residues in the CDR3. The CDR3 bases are TGTGCCAGCAGCTCGCGGGGGCTTCCGATGGGGGGAGATACGCAGTATTTT. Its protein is CASSSRGLPMGGDTQYF. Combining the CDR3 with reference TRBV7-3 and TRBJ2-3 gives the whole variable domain GAGVSQTPSNKVTEKGKYVELRCDPISGHTALYWYRQSLGQGPEFLIYFQGTGAADDSGLPNDRFFAVRPEGSVSTLKIQRTERGDSAVYLCASSSRGLPMGGDTQYFGPGTRLTVL.

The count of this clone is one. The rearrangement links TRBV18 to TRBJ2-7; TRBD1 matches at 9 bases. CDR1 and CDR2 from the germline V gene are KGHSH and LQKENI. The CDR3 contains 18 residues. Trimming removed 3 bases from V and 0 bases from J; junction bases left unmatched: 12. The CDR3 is CASSPRDRVSTSSYEQYF. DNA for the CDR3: TGTGCCAGCTCACCCCGGGACAGGGTTAGTACCAGCTCCTACGAGCAGTACTTC. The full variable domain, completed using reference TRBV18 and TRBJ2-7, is NAGVMQNPRHLVRRRGQEARLRCSPMKGHSHVYWYRQLPEEGLKFMVYLQKENIIDESGMPKERFSAEFPKEGPSILRIQQVVRGDSAAYFCASSPRDRVSTSSYEQYFGPGTRLTVT.